Below, 2 T cell receptor beta chains from the same sample are listed, as sequenced in a study of T-cell memory formation after mild COVID-19. A single record per CDR3 protein comes from TCRdb applying MiXCR to the 5' RACE reads. This table holds around 250,000 distinct CDR3 sequences, under 20% found once. Sequencing used PBMCs or a T cell subset sorted from them (not recorded which). The receptors shown here come from a man between 18 and 35 years old who had mild COVID-19 (a few samples of this study predate the infection). Cell type and time point are not known.

This clonotype was counted at least ten times. The chain carries TRBV5-4 and TRBJ2-7, with 7 bases fitting TRBD2. The J segment lost 6 bases and the V segment lost 2 bases, leaving 2 bases of the junction unmatched. Germline V gene lookup returns CDR1 SGHNT and CDR2 YYREEE (reference sequence). This CDR3 has 12 residues. DNA for the CDR3: TGTGCCAGCAGCTTCTCTAGCGGCGAGCAGTACGTC. Translating gives CASSFSSGEQYV.

This clonotype was seen more than once but under ten times. The chain carries TRBV20-1 and TRBJ2-1, with 7 positions matching TRBD2. Germline V gives CDR1 DFQATT, CDR2 SNEGSKA (reference sequence). This CDR3 contains 14 residues. Trimming removed 6 bases from V and 5 bases from J; junction bases left unmatched: 10. CDR3: CSALGGGGHNEQFF. CDR3 bases: TGCAGTGCCCTCGGCGGGGGAGGCCACAATGAGCAGTTCTTC.